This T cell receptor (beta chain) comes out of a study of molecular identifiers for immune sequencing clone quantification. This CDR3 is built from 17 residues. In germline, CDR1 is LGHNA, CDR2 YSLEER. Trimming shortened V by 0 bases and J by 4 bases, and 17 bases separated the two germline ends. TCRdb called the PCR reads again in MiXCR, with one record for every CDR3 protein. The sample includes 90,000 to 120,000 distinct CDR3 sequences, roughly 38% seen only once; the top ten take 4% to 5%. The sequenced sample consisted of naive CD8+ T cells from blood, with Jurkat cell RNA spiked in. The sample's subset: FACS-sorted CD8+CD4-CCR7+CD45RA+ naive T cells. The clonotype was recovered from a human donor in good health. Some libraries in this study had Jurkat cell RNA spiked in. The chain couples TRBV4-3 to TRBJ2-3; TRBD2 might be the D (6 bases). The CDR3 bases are TGCGCCAGCAGCCAAGAAATAGTCCTAGCGCCTGCAGATACGCAGTATTTT. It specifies CASSQEIVLAPADTQYF.